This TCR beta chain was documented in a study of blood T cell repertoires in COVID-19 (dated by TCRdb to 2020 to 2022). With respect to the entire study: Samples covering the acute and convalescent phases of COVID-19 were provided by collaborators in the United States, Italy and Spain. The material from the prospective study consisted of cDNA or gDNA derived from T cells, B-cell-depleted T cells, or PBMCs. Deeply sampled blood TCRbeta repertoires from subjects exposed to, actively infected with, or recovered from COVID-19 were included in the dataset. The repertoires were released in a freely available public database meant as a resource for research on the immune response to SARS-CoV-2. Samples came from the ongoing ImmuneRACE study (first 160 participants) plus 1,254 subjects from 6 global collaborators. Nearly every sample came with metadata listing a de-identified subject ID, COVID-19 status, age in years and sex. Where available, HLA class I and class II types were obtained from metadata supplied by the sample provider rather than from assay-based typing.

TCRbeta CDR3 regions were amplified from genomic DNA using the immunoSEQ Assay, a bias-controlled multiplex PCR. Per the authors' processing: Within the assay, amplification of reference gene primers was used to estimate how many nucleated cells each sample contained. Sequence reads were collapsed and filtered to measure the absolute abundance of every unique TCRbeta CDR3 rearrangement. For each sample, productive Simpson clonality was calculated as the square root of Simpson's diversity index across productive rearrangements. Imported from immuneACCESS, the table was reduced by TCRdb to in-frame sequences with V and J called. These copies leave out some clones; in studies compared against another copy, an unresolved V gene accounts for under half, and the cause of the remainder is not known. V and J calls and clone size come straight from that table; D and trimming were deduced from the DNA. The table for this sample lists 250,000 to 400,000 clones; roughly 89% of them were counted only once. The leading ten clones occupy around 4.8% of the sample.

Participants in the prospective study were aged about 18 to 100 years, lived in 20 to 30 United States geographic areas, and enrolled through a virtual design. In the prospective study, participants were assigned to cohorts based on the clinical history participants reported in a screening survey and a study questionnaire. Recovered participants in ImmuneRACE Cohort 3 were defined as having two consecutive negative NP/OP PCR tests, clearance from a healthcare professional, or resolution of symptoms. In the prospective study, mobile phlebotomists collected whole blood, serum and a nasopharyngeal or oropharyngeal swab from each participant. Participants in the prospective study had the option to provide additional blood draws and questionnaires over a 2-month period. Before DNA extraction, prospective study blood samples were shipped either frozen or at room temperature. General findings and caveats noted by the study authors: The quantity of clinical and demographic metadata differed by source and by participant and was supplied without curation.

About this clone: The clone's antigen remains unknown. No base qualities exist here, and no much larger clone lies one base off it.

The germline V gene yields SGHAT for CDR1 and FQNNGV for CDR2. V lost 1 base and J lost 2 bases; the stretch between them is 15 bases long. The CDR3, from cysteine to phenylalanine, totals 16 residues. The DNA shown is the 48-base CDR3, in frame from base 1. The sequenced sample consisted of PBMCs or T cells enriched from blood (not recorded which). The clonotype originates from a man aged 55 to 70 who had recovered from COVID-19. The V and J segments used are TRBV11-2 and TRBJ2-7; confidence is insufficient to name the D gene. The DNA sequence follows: TGTGCCAGCAGCTTAGGCTTATCCCAGATAACCTACGAGCAGTACTTC. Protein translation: CASSLGLSQITYEQYF.